Included here is one T cell receptor beta chain sequence, with context. TCRdb ran MiXCR on the 5' RACE reads and lists one entry per CDR3 protein. The sample shows about 400,000 distinct CDR3 sequences, about 6.2% of them seen only once. This sample stems from a study of T cells after yellow fever vaccination. This CDR3 spans 15 amino acids. J gave up 2 bases and V 1 base, and 5 bases lay outside the gene matches. CDR1 is SGHRS and CDR2 is YFSETQ in the germline V gene. This receptor was taken from a young man who received the YFV17D yellow fever vaccine. The rearrangement uses TRBV5-1 and TRBJ2-5; 7 positions match TRBD2. The specimen was PBMCs, collected 5 days after the yellow fever booster vaccination. CDR3 protein: CASSLFAAGQETQYF. CDR3 in DNA: TGCGCCAGCAGCTTGTTTGCAGCGGGACAAGAGACCCAGTACTTC.